The present TCR beta chain was sequenced within a study of brain T cells in children with intractable seizures. The CDR3 covers 14 residues. Germline CDR1 is SGHRS and CDR2 is YFSETQ. V dropped 4 bases and J dropped 2; count of bases not matched to a gene: 2. Whole-study findings and limits: HCMV serostatus was not known, and viral specificity came from CDR3 similarity only. Clones missing pre-surgery may reflect undersampling of that blood sample.

Clones were read by immunoSEQ multiplex PCR, and TCRdb kept only the in-frame ones, dropping some. Of 340,000 or so clones listed, 85% to 95% are singletons. The time point was: blood from clinic visit 5 months post-surgery; TSC patient then seizure free. Sequencing was limited to surgery cases with top T cell transcript signatures in brain tissue. Pre-surgery treatment included at least one anti-epileptic drug. In regard to this clone: Its antigen is as yet unknown. Other DNA sequences in this specimen translate into the identical CDR3.

Source: peripheral blood, taken about 5 months after surgery. This rearrangement joins TRBV5-1 to TRBJ2-7; TRBD1 aligns across 11 bases. The clonotype was recovered from a boy younger than two with tuberous sclerosis and intractable seizures. The CDR3 DNA is TGCGCCAGCAGCCCGGGACAGGGGGCCTACGAGCAGTACTTC. It is translated as CASSPGQGAYEQYF.